Described below is a single T cell receptor (beta chain) sequence and its context. Its antigen has not been determined. Per-base qualities were not stored, and no clone one base away is much larger. This specimen comes from a study of blood T cell repertoires in COVID-19 (dated by TCRdb to 2020 to 2022). Regarding the study in general: Samples covering the acute and convalescent phases of COVID-19 were provided by collaborators in the United States, Italy and Spain. The prospective study material was composed of cDNA or gDNA derived from T cells, B-cell-depleted T cells, or PBMCs. Subjects who had been exposed to COVID-19, were actively infected with it, or had recovered from it provided the deeply sampled blood TCRbeta repertoires that made up the dataset. The repertoires were released in a freely available public database intended as a resource for research on the immune response to SARS-CoV-2. Samples came from the ongoing ImmuneRACE study (first 160 participants) plus 1,254 subjects from 6 global collaborators. The sample metadata nearly always contained a de-identified subject ID, COVID-19 status, age in years and sex. HLA class I and class II types, where available, came from metadata supplied by the sample provider rather than from assay-based typing.

What the authors observed across the whole study: Clinical and demographic metadata were provided uncurated, with the amount varying by source and participant.

Whole blood was collected in K2EDTA tubes by collaborating institutions according to the institutions' own protocols. Collaborator samples were shipped for TCRbeta analysis as frozen whole blood, isolated PBMCs, or DNA extracted from either sample type. TCRbeta CDR3 regions were amplified from genomic DNA by means of the immunoSEQ Assay, a bias-controlled multiplex PCR. Under the source paper's analysis protocol: The number of nucleated cells in each sample was estimated from the amplification of reference gene primers within the assay. Sequence reads were collapsed and filtered to measure the absolute abundance of every unique TCRbeta CDR3 rearrangement. Productive Simpson clonality was computed per sample as the square root of Simpson's diversity index over productive rearrangements. This is the immuneACCESS table as TCRdb keeps it, with only in-frame sequences that have V and J called. A part of the clones is gone; compared with another copy, unresolved V genes explain less than half, and the rest is unexplained. The V and J calls and clone size come from that table; D and trimming were worked out from the DNA. For this sample there are some 110,000 clones; approximately 80% appear just once. About 5% of the sample is held by the ten biggest clonotypes.

V was cut back by 6 bases and J by 9 bases, leaving a gap of 12 bases between them. CDR1 and CDR2, per the germline V gene, are SNHLY and FYNNEI. Reading from cysteine to phenylalanine, the CDR3 counts 12 amino acids. The entry retains the CDR3 DNA only, 36 bases that are in frame from base 1. In this chain, TRBV2 is recombined with TRBJ2-1, with an unclear D gene assignment. The sequenced sample was peripheral blood. The sequence derives from a man in his sixties with acute or convalescent COVID-19. CDR3 protein: CASSLYRVEQFF. The sequence in DNA is TGTGCCAGCAGCCTTTACCGGGTTGAGCAGTTCTTC.